One sample yielded the 21 T cell receptor beta chains listed below, sequenced in a study of shared clonotypes between healthy human individuals. Naive CD8 cells comprised CD45RO-negative, CCR7-positively selected cells, excluding terminally differentiated effector memory CD45RA+ cells. Repertoires were generated with immunoSEQ multiplex PCR, while TCRdb's copy carries only in-frame clones and drops some. The sample consists of approximately 590,000 clones, about 95% of them appearing once. Sample: naive CD8+ T cells sorted from blood. The origin of the receptors is a woman in her 30s in good health.

V gene TRBV2 combines with J gene TRBJ2-1, with TRBD2 matching 9 bases. CDR1 is SNHLY and CDR2 is FYNNEI in the germline V gene. The CDR3 extends over 15 amino acids. V lost 4 bases and J lost 7; bases outside the gene matches: 8. CDR3 loop: CASSAIAGVRNEQFF. As DNA, the CDR3 is TGTGCCAGCAGTGCTATAGCGGGAGTGAGAAATGAGCAGTTCTTC.

The chain uses TRBV6-1 and TRBJ2-7; 9 bases fit TRBD1. This CDR3 has 15 residues. The germline V gene encodes CDR1 MNHNS and CDR2 SASEGT. J was trimmed by 3 bases and V by 5 bases; bases with no gene match: 8. Written as DNA, the CDR3 is TGTGCCAGCAGTCCGTGGACAGGGGCGGGCTACGAGCAGTACTTC. It yields the protein CASSPWTGAGYEQYF.

This clone has just a few counts. The V gene is TRBV28, the J gene TRBJ1-2; possibly TRBD1 for D (6 bases). The V gene's germline CDR1 is MDHEN and CDR2 SYDVKM. The germline V and J ends were trimmed by 3 bases and 6 bases, with 8 bases remaining between them. The CDR3 is made up of 12 amino acids. CDR3 loop: CASSFGGHGYTF. CDR3 DNA sequence: TGTGCCAGCAGTTTCGGGGGGCATGGCTACACCTTC.

In DNA, the CDR3 is TGCGCCAGCAGCAGACTAGCGGAACAAGAGACCCAGTACTTC. Translation: CASSRLAEQETQYF. V gene TRBV5-1 combines with J gene TRBJ2-5; 9 positions agree with TRBD2. Germline-derived CDR1 and CDR2 are SGHRS and YFSETQ. The CDR3 runs to 14 residues. With V trimmed by 4 bases and J by 2 bases, 3 bases remained unmatched. Filled out from reference TRBV5-1 and TRBJ2-5, the complete variable domain reads KAGVTQTPRYLIKTRGQQVTLSCSPISGHRSVSWYQQTPGQGLQFLFEYFSETQRNKGNFPGRFSGRQFSNSRSEMNVSTLELGDSALYLCASSRLAEQETQYFGPGTRLLVL.

Notes on this clone: Within the sample, other DNA sequences also encode this same CDR3. The J gene is TRBJ2-1, the V gene TRBV7-9; D remains ambiguous. The CDR3 runs to 12 residues. With 3 bases removed from V and 3 bases from J, the gap between germline ends came to 3 bases. Germline lookup yields CDR1 SEHNR and CDR2 FQNEAQ (reference sequence). CDR3 coding DNA: TGTGCCAGCAGCTTGGACTACAATGAGCAGTTCTTC. Amino acid sequence: CASSLDYNEQFF.

This chain joins TRBV6-5 and TRBJ2-7; 7 bases match TRBD2. From germline, CDR1 is MNHEY and CDR2 SVGAGI. There are 15 residues in the CDR3. V gave up 2 bases and J gave up 0 bases; unmatched junction bases: 4. For the CDR3, the DNA is TGTGCCAGCAGTTACGTCGGGGGGAGCTCCTACGAGCAGTACTTC. Protein: CASSYVGGSSYEQYF.

The chain recombines TRBV9 with TRBJ2-1; 9 nucleotides agree with TRBD2. After removal of 3 bases from V and 1 base from J, the junction contained 5 bases not matched to a gene. This CDR3 has 16 residues. Germline CDR1 is SGDLS and CDR2 is YYNGEE. The CDR3 DNA follows: TGTGCCAGCAGCGGAATAGCGGGAGCTTCCTACAATGAGCAGTTCTTC. Amino acid sequence: CASSGIAGASYNEQFF. Looking up the rest from reference TRBV9 and TRBJ2-1 gives the full variable domain: DSGVTQTPKHLITATGQRVTLRCSPRSGDLSVYWYQQSLDQGLQFLIQYYNGEERAKGNILERFSAQQFPDLHSELNLSSLELGDSALYFCASSGIAGASYNEQFFGPGTRLTVL.

The chain carries TRBV28 and TRBJ1-5; D not resolved. The CDR3 length is 15 residues. Germline V gives CDR1 MDHEN, CDR2 SYDVKM. The germline V and J ends were trimmed by 6 bases and 9 bases, with 21 bases remaining between them. CDR3 nucleotides: TGTGCCAGCAGCCCGTTCCCCCGTGGACGTTGGCCCCAGCATTTT. Translated: CASSPFPRGRWPQHF.

The chain recombines TRBV4-1 with TRBJ2-1, with a tentative D call TRBD1 (6 bases). The ends were cut back, 1 base at V and 5 bases at J, with 9 bases in the middle. The CDR3 covers 14 residues. Germline V gives CDR1 MGHRA, CDR2 YSYEKL. CDR3 coding DNA: TGCGCCAGCAGCCAAGTTGAGGGGGACAATGAGCAGTTCTTC. Its protein is CASSQVEGDNEQFF.

The chain's CDR3 is CASSANREVSYNEQFF. The CDR3 DNA is TGCGCCAGCAGCGCCAACAGGGAGGTCAGCTACAATGAGCAGTTCTTC. The chain joins TRBV5-1 to TRBJ2-1, with D perhaps given as TRBD1 or TRBD2 (6 bases each). The CDR3 sequence is 16 residues long. Trimming removed 4 bases from V and 3 bases from J, with 17 bases in between. Germline loops: CDR1 SGHRS, CDR2 YFSETQ.

This clone was found once. This chain connects TRBV10-2 to TRBJ2-7, with TRBD2 as a possible D gene (5 bases). The V end lost 8 bases, the J end lost 0 bases, and 14 bases lay between the germline ends. CDR1 WSHSY and CDR2 SAAADI come from the germline V gene. This CDR3 is built from 14 residues. CDR3 sequence: CASGEDWSSYEQYF. The CDR3, as DNA: TGCGCCAGCGGAGAGGACTGGAGCTCCTACGAGCAGTACTTC.

V gene TRBV14 combines with J gene TRBJ2-1, with TRBD2 as a possible D gene (5 bases). Trimming pared 1 base from V and 3 bases from J, leaving 10 bases between. Germline loops: CDR1 SGHDN, CDR2 FVKESK. The CDR3 totals 15 residues. CDR3 nucleotides: TGTGCCAGCAGCCAAGCTCCTAGCAACTACAATGAGCAGTTCTTC. It specifies CASSQAPSNYNEQFF.

Only one count was recorded for this clone. The chain uses TRBV5-1 and TRBJ2-7; 7 bases fit TRBD2. Germline V gene data show CDR1 as SGHRS and CDR2 as YFSETQ. V dropped 2 bases and J dropped 5; count of bases not matched to a gene: 7. The length of the CDR3 is 14 residues. The chain's CDR3 is CASSFRAGDHEQYF. Written as DNA, the CDR3 is TGCGCCAGCAGCTTTCGGGCGGGAGACCACGAGCAGTACTTC.

The chain carries TRBV20-1 and TRBJ2-7; D gene uncertain. CDR1 is DFQATT, CDR2 SNEGSKA, per germline (reference sequence). The CDR3 loop spans 11 amino acids. The V and J ends lost 5 bases and 4 bases respectively, with 9 bases between them. The CDR3 region has the DNA TGCAGTGCTGCTACCGGATACGAGCAGTACTTC. Encoded protein: CSAATGYEQYF.

The chain carries TRBV27 and TRBJ1-5; D not resolved. V lost 2 bases, J lost 3 bases, and 5 bases lay in between. The CDR3 sequence is 13 residues long. Germline CDR1 is MNHEY and CDR2 is SMNVEV (reference sequence). CDR3 sequence: CASSLAFNQPQHF. The DNA of the CDR3 is TGTGCCAGCAGTTTAGCCTTCAATCAGCCCCAGCATTTT.

This chain uses TRBV7-9 with TRBJ2-2; 8 nucleotides agree with TRBD1. Germline trimming cut 2 bases from V and 7 bases from J; bases unmatched to any gene: 6. The CDR3 extends over 15 amino acids. Germline V gene data show CDR1 as SEHNR and CDR2 as FQNEAQ (reference sequence). The CDR3 nucleotides read TGTGCCAGCAGCTTAACAGGGGGAGAGATCGGGGAGCTGTTTTTT. As protein: CASSLTGGEIGELFF.

The rearrangement joins TRBV5-4 to TRBJ2-5; D is perhaps TRBD2 (6 bases). Germline V lookup: CDR1 SGHNT, CDR2 YYREEE (reference sequence). V shed 6 bases and J shed 5 bases, with 17 bases lying between them. The CDR3 consists of 14 residues. This CDR3 is CASTGDSTRETQYF. CDR3 in DNA: TGTGCCAGCACCGGGGACTCAACACGGGAGACCCAGTACTTC.

Worth noting for this clone: Other DNA sequences from this sample encode an identical CDR3 as well. The V gene is TRBV29-1, the J gene TRBJ2-3; no definite D call. From germline, CDR1 is SQVTM and CDR2 ANQGSEA. The CDR3 loop spans 10 amino acids. The V and J ends lost 3 bases and 6 bases respectively, with 4 bases between them. The CDR3 sequence is CSVEGDTQYF. DNA of the CDR3: TGCAGCGTTGAGGGGGATACGCAGTATTTT.

The chain carries TRBV11-2 and TRBJ2-7; 8 nucleotides align to TRBD1. Germline CDR1 reads SGHAT; CDR2 reads FQNNGV. The CDR3 spans 14 residues. The ends lost 7 bases at V and 1 base at J; junction bases unmatched: 6. CDR3 DNA: TGTGCCAGCACCCCAGGGGGCATTTCCTACGAGCAGTACTTC. This gives the protein CASTPGGISYEQYF.

This sequence joins TRBV5-6 and TRBJ2-3, with TRBD2 matching over 9 bases. This CDR3 is 15 amino acids long. Germline trimming cut 1 base from V and 2 bases from J; bases unmatched to any gene: 2. Germline values: CDR1 SGHDT, CDR2 YYEEEE. CDR3 residues: CASSLLAGFTDTQYF. CDR3 coding DNA: TGTGCCAGCAGCTTGCTAGCGGGGTTCACAGATACGCAGTATTTT.

The J gene is TRBJ1-1, the V gene TRBV4-1; a weak D match, TRBD1 (5 bases). The V gene lost 2 bases and the J gene lost 0 bases, with 7 bases spanning the gap. There are 14 residues in the CDR3. Germline lookup yields CDR1 MGHRA and CDR2 YSYEKL. The CDR3 region is CASSQQGLNTEAFF. CDR3 DNA sequence: TGCGCCAGCAGCCAACAGGGACTGAACACTGAAGCTTTCTTT.